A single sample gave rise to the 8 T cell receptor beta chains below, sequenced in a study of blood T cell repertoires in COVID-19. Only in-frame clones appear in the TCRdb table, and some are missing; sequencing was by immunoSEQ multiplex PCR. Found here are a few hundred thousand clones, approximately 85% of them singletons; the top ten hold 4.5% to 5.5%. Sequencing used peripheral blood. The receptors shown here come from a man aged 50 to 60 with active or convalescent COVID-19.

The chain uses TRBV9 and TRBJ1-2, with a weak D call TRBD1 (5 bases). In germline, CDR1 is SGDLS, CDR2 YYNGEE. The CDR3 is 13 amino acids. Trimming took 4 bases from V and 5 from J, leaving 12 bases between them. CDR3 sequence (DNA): TGTGCCAGCAGCCCGCACCAGGGATATGGCTACACCTTC. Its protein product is CASSPHQGYGYTF.

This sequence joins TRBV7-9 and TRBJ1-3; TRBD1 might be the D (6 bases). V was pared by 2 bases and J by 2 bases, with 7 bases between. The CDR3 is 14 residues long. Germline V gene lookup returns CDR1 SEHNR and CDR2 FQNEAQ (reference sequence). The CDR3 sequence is CASSLTGPGNTIYF. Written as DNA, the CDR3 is TGTGCCAGCAGCTTAACAGGGCCTGGAAACACCATATATTTT.

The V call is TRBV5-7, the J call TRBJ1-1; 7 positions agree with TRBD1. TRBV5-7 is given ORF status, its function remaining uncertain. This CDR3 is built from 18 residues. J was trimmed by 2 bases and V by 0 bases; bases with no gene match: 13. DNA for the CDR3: TGTGCCAGCAGCTTGGGGGGGGAGACAGGGATGGTAAACACTGAAGCTTTCTTT. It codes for CASSLGGETGMVNTEAFF.

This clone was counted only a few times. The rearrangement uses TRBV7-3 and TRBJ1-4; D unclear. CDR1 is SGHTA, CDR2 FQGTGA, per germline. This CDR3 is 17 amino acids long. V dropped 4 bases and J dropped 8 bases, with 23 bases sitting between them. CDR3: CASSSPIQASQWEKLFF. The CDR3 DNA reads TGTGCCAGCAGCTCACCGATCCAGGCTTCTCAGTGGGAAAAACTGTTTTTT.

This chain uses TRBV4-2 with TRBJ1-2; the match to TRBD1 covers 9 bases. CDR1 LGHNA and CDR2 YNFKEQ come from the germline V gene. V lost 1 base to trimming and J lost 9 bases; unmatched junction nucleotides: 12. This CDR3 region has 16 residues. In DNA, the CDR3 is TGTGCCAGCAGCCAAGGGGGGGCGGGACAGGGCATCCGCTACACCTTC. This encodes CASSQGGAGQGIRYTF.

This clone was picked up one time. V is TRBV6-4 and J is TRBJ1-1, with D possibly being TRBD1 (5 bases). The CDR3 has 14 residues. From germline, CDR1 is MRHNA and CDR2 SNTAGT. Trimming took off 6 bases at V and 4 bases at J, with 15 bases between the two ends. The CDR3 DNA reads TGTGCCAGCAGGAGCCGGCAGGGAAGCACTGAAGCTTTCTTT. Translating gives CASRSRQGSTEAFF.

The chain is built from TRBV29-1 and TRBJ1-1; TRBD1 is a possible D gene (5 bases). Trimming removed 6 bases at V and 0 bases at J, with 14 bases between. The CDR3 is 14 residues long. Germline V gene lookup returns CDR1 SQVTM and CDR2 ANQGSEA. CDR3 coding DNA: TGCAGCGTCGCCCGACAGCTTATGAACACTGAAGCTTTCTTT. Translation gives CSVARQLMNTEAFF.

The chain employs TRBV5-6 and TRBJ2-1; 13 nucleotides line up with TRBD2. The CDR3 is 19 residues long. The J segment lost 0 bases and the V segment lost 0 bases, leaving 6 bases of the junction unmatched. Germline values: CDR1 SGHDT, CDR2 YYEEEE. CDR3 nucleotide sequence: TGTGCCAGCAGCTTGGCCGGGGGACTAGCGGGACGCTCCTACAATGAGCAGTTCTTC. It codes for CASSLAGGLAGRSYNEQFF.